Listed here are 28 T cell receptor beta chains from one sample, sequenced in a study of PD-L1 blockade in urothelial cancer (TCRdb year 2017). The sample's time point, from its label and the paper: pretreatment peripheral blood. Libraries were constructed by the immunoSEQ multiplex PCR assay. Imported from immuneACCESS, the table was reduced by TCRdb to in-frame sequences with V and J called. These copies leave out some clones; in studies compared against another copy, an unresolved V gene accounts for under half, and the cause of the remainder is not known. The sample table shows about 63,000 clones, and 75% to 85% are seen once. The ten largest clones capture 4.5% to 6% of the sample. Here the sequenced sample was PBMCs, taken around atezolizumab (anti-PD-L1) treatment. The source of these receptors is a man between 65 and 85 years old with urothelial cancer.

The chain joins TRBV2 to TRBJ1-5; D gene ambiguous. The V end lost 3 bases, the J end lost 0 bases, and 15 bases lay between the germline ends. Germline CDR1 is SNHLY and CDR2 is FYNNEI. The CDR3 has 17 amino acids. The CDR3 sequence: CASSDGTSRFSNQPQHF. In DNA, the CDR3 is TGTGCCAGCAGTGATGGTACGTCGAGATTTAGCAATCAGCCCCAGCATTTT.

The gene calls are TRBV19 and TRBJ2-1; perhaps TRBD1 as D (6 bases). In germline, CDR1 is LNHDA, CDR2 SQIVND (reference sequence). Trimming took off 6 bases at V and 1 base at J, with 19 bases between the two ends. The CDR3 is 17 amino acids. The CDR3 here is CASRSLTGLGSYNEQFF. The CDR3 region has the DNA TGTGCCAGTAGAAGTCTCACAGGGCTTGGGTCCTACAATGAGCAGTTCTTC.

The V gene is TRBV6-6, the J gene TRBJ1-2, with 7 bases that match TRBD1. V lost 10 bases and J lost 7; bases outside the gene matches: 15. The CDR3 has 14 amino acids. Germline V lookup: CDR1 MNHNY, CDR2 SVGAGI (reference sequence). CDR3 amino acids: CATCEGAQIVGYTF. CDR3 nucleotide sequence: TGTGCCACTTGCGAGGGGGCGCAAATCGTTGGCTACACCTTC.

CDR3 region: CASSPGGSSYEQYF. CDR3 DNA: TGTGCCAGCTCACCCGGGGGGAGCTCCTACGAGCAGTACTTC. The chain links TRBV18 to TRBJ2-7, with 7 bases aligning to TRBD2. V dropped 3 bases and J dropped 0; count of bases not matched to a gene: 2. The CDR3 has 14 amino acids. Germline CDR1 KGHSH, CDR2 LQKENI.

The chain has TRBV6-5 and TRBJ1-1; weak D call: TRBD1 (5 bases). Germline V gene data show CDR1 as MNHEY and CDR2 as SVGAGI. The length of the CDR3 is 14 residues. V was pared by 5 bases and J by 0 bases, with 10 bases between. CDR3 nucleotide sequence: TGTGCCAGCAGTCCTGGAGGGGTGAACACTGAAGCTTTCTTT. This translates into CASSPGGVNTEAFF.

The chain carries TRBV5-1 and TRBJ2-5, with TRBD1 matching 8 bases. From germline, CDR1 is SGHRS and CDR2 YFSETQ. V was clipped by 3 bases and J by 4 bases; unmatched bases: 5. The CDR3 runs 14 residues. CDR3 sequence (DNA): TGCGCCAGCAGCTCGGACAGGGTGCTAGAGACCCAGTACTTC. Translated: CASSSDRVLETQYF.

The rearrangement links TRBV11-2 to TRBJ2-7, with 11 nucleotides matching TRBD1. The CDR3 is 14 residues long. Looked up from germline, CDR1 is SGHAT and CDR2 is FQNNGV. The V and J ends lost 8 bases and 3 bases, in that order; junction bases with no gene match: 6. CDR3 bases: TGTGCCAGCCGAAGCGGGACAGGGGGCTACGAGCAGTACTTC. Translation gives CASRSGTGGYEQYF.

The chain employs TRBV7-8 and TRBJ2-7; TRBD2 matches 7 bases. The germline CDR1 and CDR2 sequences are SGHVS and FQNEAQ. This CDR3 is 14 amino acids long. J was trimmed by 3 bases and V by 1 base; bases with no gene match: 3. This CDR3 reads CASSLDRGVYEQYF. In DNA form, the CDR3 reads TGTGCCAGCAGCTTAGATCGGGGGGTCTACGAGCAGTACTTC.

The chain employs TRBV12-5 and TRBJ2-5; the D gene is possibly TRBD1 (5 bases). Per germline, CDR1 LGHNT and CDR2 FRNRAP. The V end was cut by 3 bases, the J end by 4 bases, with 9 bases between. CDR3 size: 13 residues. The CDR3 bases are TGTGCTAGTGGTTTCCAGGGCCGAGAGACCCAGTACTTC. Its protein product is CASGFQGRETQYF.

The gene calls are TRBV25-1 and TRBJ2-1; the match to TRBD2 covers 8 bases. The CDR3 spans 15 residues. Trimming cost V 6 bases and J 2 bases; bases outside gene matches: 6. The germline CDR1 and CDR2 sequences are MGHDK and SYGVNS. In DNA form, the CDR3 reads TGTGCCAGCAGCGAACCCGGGAGGGCCTACAATGAGCAGTTCTTC. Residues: CASSEPGRAYNEQFF.

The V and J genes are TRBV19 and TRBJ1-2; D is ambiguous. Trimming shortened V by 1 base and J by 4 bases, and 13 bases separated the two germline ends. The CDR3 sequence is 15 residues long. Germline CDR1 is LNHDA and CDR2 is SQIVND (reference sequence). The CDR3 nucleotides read TGTGCCAGTAGTATAGGATCCGGGGATTTCTATGGCTACACCTTC. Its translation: CASSIGSGDFYGYTF.

The CDR3 loop is CAISETPGGSWGYTF. In DNA form, the CDR3 reads TGTGCCATCAGTGAGACTCCAGGGGGAAGTTGGGGCTACACCTTC. The rearrangement uses TRBV10-3 and TRBJ1-2; 7 bases line up with TRBD1. V was pared by 2 bases and J by 8 bases, with 11 bases of the junction left unmatched. The germline CDR1 and CDR2 sequences are ENHRY and SYGVKD. The CDR3 has 15 residues.

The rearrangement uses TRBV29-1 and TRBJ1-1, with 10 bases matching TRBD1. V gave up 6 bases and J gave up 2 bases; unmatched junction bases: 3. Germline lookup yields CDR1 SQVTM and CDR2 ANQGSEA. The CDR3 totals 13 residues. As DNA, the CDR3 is TGCAGCGTAGTGACAGGGGGCAACACTGAAGCTTTCTTT. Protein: CSVVTGGNTEAFF.

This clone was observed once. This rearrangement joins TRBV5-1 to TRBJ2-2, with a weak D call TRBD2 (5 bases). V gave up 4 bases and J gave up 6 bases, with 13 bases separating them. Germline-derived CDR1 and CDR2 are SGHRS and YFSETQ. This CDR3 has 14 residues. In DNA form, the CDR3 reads TGCGCCAGCAGCCCGGAGTGGGGAGCCGGGGAGCTGTTTTTT. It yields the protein CASSPEWGAGELFF.

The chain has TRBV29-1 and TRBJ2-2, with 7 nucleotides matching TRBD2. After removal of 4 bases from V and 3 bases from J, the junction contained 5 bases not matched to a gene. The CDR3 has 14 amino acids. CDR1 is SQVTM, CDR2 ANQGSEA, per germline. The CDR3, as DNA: TGCAGCGTTGGAACTAGCGTGTACACCGGGGAGCTGTTTTTT. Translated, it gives CSVGTSVYTGELFF.

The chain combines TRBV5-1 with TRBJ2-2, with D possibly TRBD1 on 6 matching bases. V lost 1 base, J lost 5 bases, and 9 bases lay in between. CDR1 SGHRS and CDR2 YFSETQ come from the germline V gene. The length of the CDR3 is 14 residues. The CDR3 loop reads CASSLLGQTGELFF. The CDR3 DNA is TGCGCCAGCAGCTTGCTTGGACAGACCGGGGAGCTGTTTTTT.

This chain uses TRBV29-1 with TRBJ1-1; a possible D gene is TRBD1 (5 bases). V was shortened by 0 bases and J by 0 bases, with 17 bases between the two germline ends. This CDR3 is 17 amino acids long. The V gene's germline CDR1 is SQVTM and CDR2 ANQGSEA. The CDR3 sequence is CSVEDSGVNSMNTEAFF. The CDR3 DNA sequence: TGCAGCGTTGAAGATTCGGGGGTAAATTCCATGAACACTGAAGCTTTCTTT.

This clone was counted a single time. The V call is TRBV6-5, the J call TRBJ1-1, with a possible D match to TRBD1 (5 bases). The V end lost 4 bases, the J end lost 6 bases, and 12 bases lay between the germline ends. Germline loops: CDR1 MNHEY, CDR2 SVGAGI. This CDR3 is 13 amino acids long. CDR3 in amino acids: CASSFGGVPEAFF. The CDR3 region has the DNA TGTGCCAGCAGTTTCGGGGGTGTTCCTGAAGCTTTCTTT.

DNA for the CDR3: TGTGCCAGCAGTGAATCAGGGTTATACGAGCAGTACTTC. Its protein product is CASSESGLYEQYF. V usage is TRBV25-1 and J usage is TRBJ2-7; tentative D call: TRBD1 (5 bases). The V gene's germline CDR1 is MGHDK and CDR2 SYGVNS. The CDR3 extends over 13 amino acids. The V end lost 1 base, the J end lost 4 bases, and 8 bases lay between the germline ends.

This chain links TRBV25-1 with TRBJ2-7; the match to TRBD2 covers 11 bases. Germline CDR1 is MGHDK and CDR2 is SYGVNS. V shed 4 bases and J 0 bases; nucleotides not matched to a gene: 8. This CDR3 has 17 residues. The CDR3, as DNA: TGTGCCAGCAGTGTAAAACTGGGGACTAGCGGCTCCTACGAGCAGTACTTC. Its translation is CASSVKLGTSGSYEQYF.

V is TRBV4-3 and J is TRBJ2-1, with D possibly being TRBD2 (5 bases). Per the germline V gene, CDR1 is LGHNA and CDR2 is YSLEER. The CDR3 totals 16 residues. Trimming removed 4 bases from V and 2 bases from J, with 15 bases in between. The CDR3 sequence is CASSRYSATPYNEQFF. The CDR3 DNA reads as TGCGCCAGCAGCCGCTATAGCGCGACCCCCTACAATGAGCAGTTCTTC.

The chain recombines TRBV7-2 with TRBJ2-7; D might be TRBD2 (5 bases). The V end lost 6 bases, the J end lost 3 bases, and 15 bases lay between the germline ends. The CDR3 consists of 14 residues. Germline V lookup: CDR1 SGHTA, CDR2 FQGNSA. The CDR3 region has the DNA TGTGCCAGCAGTCAAAATCGACGGGACTACGAGCAGTACTTC. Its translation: CASSQNRRDYEQYF.

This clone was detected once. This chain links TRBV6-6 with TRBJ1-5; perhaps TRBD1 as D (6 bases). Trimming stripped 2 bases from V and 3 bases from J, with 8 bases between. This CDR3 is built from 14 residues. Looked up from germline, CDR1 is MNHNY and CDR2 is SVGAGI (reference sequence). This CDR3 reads CASSYRDTNQPQHF. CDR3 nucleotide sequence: TGTGCCAGCAGTTACCGGGACACCAATCAGCCCCAGCATTTT.

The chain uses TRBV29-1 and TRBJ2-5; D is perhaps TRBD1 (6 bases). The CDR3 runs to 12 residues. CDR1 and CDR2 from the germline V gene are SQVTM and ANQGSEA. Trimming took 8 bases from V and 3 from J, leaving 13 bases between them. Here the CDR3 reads CSFGTYEETQYF. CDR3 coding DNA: TGCAGCTTCGGGACATACGAAGAGACCCAGTACTTC.

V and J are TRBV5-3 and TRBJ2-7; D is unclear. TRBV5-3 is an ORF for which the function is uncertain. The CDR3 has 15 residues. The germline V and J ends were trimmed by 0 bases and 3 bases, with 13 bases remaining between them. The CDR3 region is CARSLDPAPSYEQYF. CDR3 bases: TGTGCCAGAAGCTTGGACCCCGCACCTAGCTACGAGCAGTACTTC.

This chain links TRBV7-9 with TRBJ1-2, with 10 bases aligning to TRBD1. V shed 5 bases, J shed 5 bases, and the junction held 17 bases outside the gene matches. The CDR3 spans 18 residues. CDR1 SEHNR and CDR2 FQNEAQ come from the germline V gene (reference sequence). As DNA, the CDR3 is TGTGCCAGCAGCCCTAGCCGGACCCTGACAGGGGGCTCTTATGGCTACACCTTC. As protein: CASSPSRTLTGGSYGYTF. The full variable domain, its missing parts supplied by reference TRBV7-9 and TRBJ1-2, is DTGVSQNPRHKITKRGQNVTFRCDPISEHNRLYWYRQTLGQGPEFLTYFQNEAQLEKSRLLSDRFSAERPKGSFSTLEIQRTEQGDSAMYLCASSPSRTLTGGSYGYTFGSGTRLTVV.

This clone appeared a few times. The CDR3 nucleotides read TGCAGCGTTGAAGTGTGGGCCATTACCAACCGGGCGGGTGAGACCCAGTACTTC. This sequence encodes CSVEVWAITNRAGETQYF. The chain combines TRBV29-1 with TRBJ2-5, with D possibly being TRBD2 (5 bases). The CDR3 has 18 residues. Germline lookup yields CDR1 SQVTM and CDR2 ANQGSEA. V was clipped by 1 base and J by 5 bases, with 26 bases between them.

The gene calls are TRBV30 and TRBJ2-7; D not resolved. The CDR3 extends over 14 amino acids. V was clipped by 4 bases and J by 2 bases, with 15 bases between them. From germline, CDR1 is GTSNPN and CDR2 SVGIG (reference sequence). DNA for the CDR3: TGTGCCTGGACACCGGGTGAGGCCACCTACGAGCAGTACTTC. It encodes CAWTPGEATYEQYF. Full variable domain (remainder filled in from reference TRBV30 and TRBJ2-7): SQTIHQWPATLVQPVGSPLSLECTVEGTSNPNLYWYRQAAGRGLQLLFYSVGIGQISSEVPQNLSASRPQDRQFILSSKKLLLSDSGFYLCAWTPGEATYEQYFGPGTRLTVT.